The clone carrying this T cell receptor (beta chain) was recorded a few times. Its antigen is undetermined. CDR1 is ENHRY and CDR2 is SYGVKD in the germline V gene. The J segment lost 2 bases and the V segment lost 10 bases, leaving 8 bases of the junction unmatched. This CDR3 has 14 residues. The entry originates in a study of blood T cells in healthy people across ages. Through a sample-barcoded 5' primer and a J-beta primer mix, a second PCR was run for about 6 to 11 cycles. Tags on each cDNA molecule came from a template-switch adaptor with 12 random nucleotides. MiXCR was run by TCRdb on the 5' RACE reads, yielding one entry per CDR3 protein. Among 540,000 or so distinct CDR3 sequences listed, around half were seen once. Notes on the study in general: Unsorted PBMC input precluded a conclusive naive versus antigen-experienced comparison.

The donors, all healthy, were Caucasians living in Russia, aged about 6 to 90. At least 5.5 micrograms of total RNA were extracted per sample. The rearrangement uses TRBV10-3 and TRBJ2-3; TRBD1 agrees at 8 bases. This clonotype originated in an older man in good health. The sample was blood. This chain's CDR3 is CATWDRLDTDTQYF. The CDR3 nucleotides are TGTGCCACCTGGGACAGGCTAGACACAGATACGCAGTATTTT.